Listed below are T cell receptor beta chains from one sample, sequenced in a study of PD-L1 blockade in urothelial cancer. Sequencing used immunoSEQ multiplex PCR; TCRdb keeps in-frame clones, though not all of them. This sample has under 130,000 clones, with roughly 88% found just once. Material: PBMCs, obtained around atezolizumab (anti-PD-L1) treatment. These receptors all stem from a man aged 50 to 60 with urothelial cancer. Both conserved end residues are part of each CDR3. The order of the fields is D gene, clone size, V gene, J gene, CDR3 protein, CDR3 DNA. The D gene is left open where the match is weak. Clone size is shown for a subset of rows, as once, few, many or a class of expanded clone.

TRBD2,few,TRBV10-2,TRBJ2-1,CASSGLAVYNEQFF,TGCGCCAGCAGCGGACTAGCGGTTTACAATGAGCAGTTCTTC
TRBD1,NA,TRBV9,TRBJ2-7,CASSVVPSGGIYEQYF,TGTGCCAGCAGCGTAGTCCCGTCAGGGGGTATCTACGAGCAGTACTTC
TRBD2,NA,TRBV11-2,TRBJ2-2,CASSLARVGLESSGELFF,TGTGCCAGCAGCTTAGCGCGAGTCGGACTAGAGAGTTCTGGGGAGCTGTTTTTT
NA,NA,TRBV5-1,TRBJ2-3,CASSSIGAGSDTQYF,TGCGCCAGCAGCTCGATCGGTGCGGGATCAGATACGCAGTATTTT
NA,NA,TRBV6-1,TRBJ1-1,CASSELGGDAEAFF,TGTGCCAGCAGTGAATTGGGGGGTGACGCTGAAGCTTTCTTT
NA,NA,TRBV5-3,TRBJ1-5,CARSARFDQHF,TGTGCCAGAAGTGCGAGATTTGACCAGCATTTT
TRBD2,NA,TRBV6-5,TRBJ2-7,CASLSRGSDEQYF,TGTGCCAGCCTTTCGCGCGGGAGCGACGAGCAGTACTTC
TRBD1,NA,TRBV7-9,TRBJ1-4,CASSYQTGREKLFF,TGTGCCAGCAGCTACCAGACAGGGAGGGAAAAACTGTTTTTT
TRBD2,NA,TRBV5-1,TRBJ2-5,CASSLMVAGGRETQYF,TGCGCCAGCAGCTTGATGGTAGCGGGAGGTCGAGAGACCCAGTACTTC
TRBD2,NA,TRBV6-6,TRBJ2-7,CASSYLAGGPHEQYF,TGTGCCAGCAGTTACCTAGCGGGAGGGCCCCACGAGCAGTACTTC
NA,few,TRBV19,TRBJ2-5,CASSRRGGLQETQYF,TGTGCCAGTAGTCGACGAGGGGGTTTACAGGAGACCCAGTACTTC
NA,NA,TRBV18,TRBJ2-3,CASSPLGKGDTQYF,TGTGCCAGCTCACCACTAGGGAAGGGGGATACGCAGTATTTT
NA,NA,TRBV19,TRBJ2-3,CASSTSLVYTDTQYF,TGTGCCAGTAGTACTTCACTAGTTTACACAGATACGCAGTATTTT
NA,once,TRBV7-6,TRBJ2-3,CASSLLQLATDTQYF,TGTGCCAGCAGCTTATTACAGCTGGCCACAGATACGCAGTATTTT
NA,NA,TRBV6-1,TRBJ2-7,CASSEQGYEQYF,TGTGCCAGCAGTGAACAGGGATACGAGCAGTACTTC
NA,NA,TRBV6-5,TRBJ2-7,CASSSDTYEQYF,TGTGCCAGCAGTTCCGACACCTACGAGCAGTACTTC
NA,NA,TRBV28,TRBJ1-2,CASSLTSGYGYTF,TGTGCCAGCAGTTTAACATCAGGCTATGGCTACACCTTC
TRBD2,NA,TRBV6-6,TRBJ2-1,CASIAGLAGANEQFF,TGTGCCAGCATAGCGGGACTAGCGGGAGCCAATGAGCAGTTCTTC
NA,NA,TRBV28,TRBJ1-2,CASRPTRVYINGYTF,TGTGCCAGCAGACCGACCAGGGTTTATATCAATGGCTACACCTTC
NA,NA,TRBV10-1,TRBJ2-3,CASSGSVGADTQYF,TGCGCCAGCAGTGGGAGCGTGGGTGCAGATACGCAGTATTTT
NA,once,TRBV5-6,TRBJ1-1,CASSLPSLNTEAFF,TGTGCCAGCAGCCTACCGTCCTTGAACACTGAAGCTTTCTTT
NA,NA,TRBV11-2,TRBJ2-1,CASSLTDSNSGEQFF,TGTGCCAGCAGCTTAACCGACTCAAATAGCGGTGAGCAGTTCTTC
TRBD1,NA,TRBV19,TRBJ1-4,CASSQGTGRGKTNEKLFF,TGTGCCAGTAGTCAAGGGACAGGCCGCGGAAAAACTAATGAAAAACTGTTTTTT
TRBD2,NA,TRBV15,TRBJ2-4,CATSSSSGAKNIQYF,TGTGCCACCAGTTCTTCTAGCGGGGCCAAAAACATTCAGTACTTC
TRBD1,NA,TRBV18,TRBJ2-7,CASSQGTGRSSYEQYF,TGTGCCAGCTCCCAGGGGACAGGAAGGAGCTCCTACGAGCAGTACTTC
NA,NA,TRBV2,TRBJ2-2,CASSELGELFF,TGTGCCAGCAGTGAACTCGGGGAGCTGTTTTTT
NA,NA,TRBV10-1,TRBJ1-5,CASSEQVNQPQHF,TGCGCCAGCAGTGAACAGGTCAATCAGCCCCAGCATTTT
NA,NA,TRBV28,TRBJ1-3,CASSLYRLSGNTIYF,TGTGCCAGCAGTTTATACAGATTATCTGGAAACACCATATATTTT
TRBD2,NA,TRBV10-2,TRBJ2-7,CASRTSGSYEQYF,TGCGCCAGCAGGACTAGCGGCTCCTACGAGCAGTACTTC
NA,NA,TRBV7-9,TRBJ1-6,CASHTEGSPLHF,TGTGCCAGCCACACCGAGGGTTCACCCCTCCACTTT
TRBD1,NA,TRBV10-3,TRBJ1-2,CAISDATGRPYGYTF,TGTGCCATCAGTGACGCGACAGGGAGGCCTTATGGCTACACCTTC
TRBD1,NA,TRBV28,TRBJ1-5,CASRGGQGNQPQHF,TGTGCCAGCAGGGGGGGACAGGGAAATCAGCCCCAGCATTTT
TRBD2,NA,TRBV9,TRBJ2-5,CASSRGSGSGQETQYF,TGTGCCAGCAGCAGGGGGAGCGGGAGTGGTCAAGAGACCCAGTACTTC
NA,few,TRBV6-6,TRBJ1-1,CASSPQGSDTEAFF,TGTGCCAGCAGTCCCCAGGGATCCGACACTGAAGCTTTCTTT
NA,NA,TRBV12-5,TRBJ1-1,CASGADRLGAFF,TGTGCTAGTGGTGCCGACAGGTTAGGGGCTTTCTTT
NA,NA,TRBV6-1,TRBJ1-5,CASSEGGGNQPQHF,TGTGCCAGCAGTGAGGGTGGAGGCAATCAGCCCCAGCATTTT
TRBD1,NA,TRBV9,TRBJ1-2,CASSVGDRQYGYTF,TGTGCCAGCAGCGTGGGGGACAGGCAGTATGGCTACACCTTC
NA,few,TRBV7-9,TRBJ1-2,CASSLVLTGPSDYGYTF,TGTGCCAGCAGCTTAGTCCTGACAGGACCGTCGGACTATGGCTACACCTTC
NA,NA,TRBV9,TRBJ2-1,CASSSSMGRDNEQFF,TGTGCCAGCAGCTCCAGTATGGGTCGGGACAATGAGCAGTTCTTC
NA,NA,TRBV19,TRBJ2-1,CASSSGPGWYNEQFF,TGTGCCAGTAGTTCAGGGCCAGGGTGGTACAATGAGCAGTTCTTC
NA,NA,TRBV7-9,TRBJ1-2,CASSLIGANYGYTF,TGTGCCAGCAGCTTAATAGGGGCCAACTATGGCTACACCTTC
NA,few,TRBV5-1,TRBJ1-4,CASSSGNNEKLFF,TGCGCCAGCAGTTCAGGGAATAATGAAAAACTGTTTTTT
TRBD1,NA,TRBV5-1,TRBJ2-3,CASTTGGSDTQYF,TGCGCCAGCACCACAGGGGGATCAGATACGCAGTATTTT
TRBD2,NA,TRBV4-1,TRBJ2-3,CASSPLAGGLTDTQYF,TGCGCCAGCAGCCCACTAGCGGGAGGACTCACAGATACGCAGTATTTT
TRBD2,NA,TRBV27,TRBJ2-1,CASSSPILAGAVYNEQFF,TGTGCCAGCAGTTCTCCAATACTAGCGGGAGCCGTTTACAATGAGCAGTTCTTC
TRBD1,once,TRBV30,TRBJ2-7,CAWSTKPGQGAVRFYEQYF,TGTGCCTGGAGTACTAAACCGGGACAGGGGGCCGTGCGCTTCTACGAGCAGTACTTC
TRBD2,NA,TRBV6-4,TRBJ2-1,CASSRTSWDEQFF,TGTGCCAGCAGCCGGACTAGCTGGGATGAGCAGTTCTTC
NA,NA,TRBV5-1,TRBJ2-3,CASSLGQGNADTQYF,TGCGCCAGCAGCTTGGGTCAGGGGAACGCAGATACGCAGTATTTT
TRBD2,NA,TRBV4-2,TRBJ2-4,CASSQVAASGPMDIQYF,TGTGCCAGCAGCCAAGTGGCGGCTAGCGGCCCCATGGACATTCAGTACTTC
TRBD2,NA,TRBV9,TRBJ2-3,CASSASGLAVTDTQYF,TGTGCCAGCAGCGCCTCGGGACTAGCGGTTACAGATACGCAGTATTTT
TRBD2,NA,TRBV5-1,TRBJ2-1,CASSTFLAGGFNEQFF,TGCGCCAGCAGCACCTTCCTAGCGGGAGGGTTCAATGAGCAGTTCTTC
TRBD2,NA,TRBV27,TRBJ2-7,CASSSLGAGEQEQYF,TGTGCCAGCAGTTCGCTGGGAGCGGGAGAGCAAGAGCAGTACTTC